The 13 T cell receptor beta chains below come from one sample, sequenced in a study of T cells in Graves' hyperthyroidism and ophthalmopathy. RNA transcripts served as the template for amplifying TCR beta CDR3 regions. A set of HTBI primers served as the primers for a first-round RT-PCR of the TCR CDR3. Each CDR3 protein gets one entry after TCRdb re-called the multiplex PCR reads with MiXCR. The table has almost 350,000 distinct CDR3 sequences, 15% to 20% seen once. The sequencing input was blood. The receptor source for this set is a woman aged 40 to 49 with Graves' ophthalmopathy.

This clonotype was seen many times. The chain joins TRBV6-5 to TRBJ2-2; D remains ambiguous. CDR3 length equals 14 residues. CDR1 is MNHEY, CDR2 SVGAGI, per germline. Trimming pared 2 bases from V and 4 bases from J, leaving 8 bases between. The CDR3 is CASSYDRTTGELFF. As DNA, the CDR3 is TGTGCCAGCAGTTACGATAGAACCACCGGGGAGCTGTTTTTT.

In its sample, this clonotype was seen many times. The rearrangement links TRBV4-1 to TRBJ1-2; the D is unclear. The length of the CDR3 is 13 residues. Germline CDR1 is MGHRA and CDR2 is YSYEKL. V was cut by 3 bases and J by 0 bases, with 5 bases left in between. DNA of the CDR3: TGCGCCAGCAGCCAGGTAGCTAACTATGGCTACACCTTC. It specifies CASSQVANYGYTF.

This clonotype has a count of ten or more. CDR3 protein: CAIRAESTYEQYF. CDR3 bases: TGTGCCATCAGAGCAGAAAGTACCTACGAGCAGTACTTC. The chain employs TRBV10-3 and TRBJ2-7; D gene uncertain. Trimming took 6 bases from V and 2 from J, leaving 11 bases between them. The CDR3 runs 13 residues. Germline V gene sequence: CDR1 ENHRY, CDR2 SYGVKD.

This clonotype appeared a few times. CDR3 in amino acids: CASSLSWTQGEWDSNQPQHF. The CDR3 bases are TGTGCCAGCAGTTTATCCTGGACACAGGGGGAGTGGGATAGCAATCAGCCCCAGCATTTT. The chain links TRBV27 to TRBJ1-5, with 8 bases matching TRBD1. The CDR3 has 20 amino acids. Germline CDR1 reads MNHEY; CDR2 reads SMNVEV (reference sequence). J was trimmed by 0 bases and V by 0 bases; bases with no gene match: 13.

This clonotype has at least ten counts. CDR3 DNA: TGTGCCAGCAGCCAAGCCAACGGGGGCAATAGCGGGAGGCTCCACGAGCAGTACTTC. Its translation: CASSQANGGNSGRLHEQYF. The rearrangement links TRBV3-1 to TRBJ2-7; TRBD2 matches at 10 bases. Germline assignment: CDR1 LGHDT and CDR2 YNNKEL (reference sequence). J was trimmed by 5 bases and V by 1 base; bases with no gene match: 17. The CDR3 spans 19 residues.

This clonotype appeared many times. The chain links TRBV12-3 or TRBV12-4 to TRBJ2-4, with D possibly being TRBD1 (5 bases). CDR3 length: 15 residues. Trimming stripped 3 bases from V and 1 base from J, with 10 bases between. CDR3 bases: TGTGCCAGCAGTTTCTGGCCAGGGGCCAAAAACATTCAGTACTTC. Amino acid sequence: CASSFWPGAKNIQYF.

Regarding this clonotype: A much more abundant neighbour one base away suggests this may be a read error. This chain uses TRBV30 with TRBJ2-5, with 11 bases fitting TRBD2. The CDR3 consists of 16 residues. Looked up from germline, CDR1 is GTSNPN and CDR2 is SVGIG (reference sequence). CDR3 coding DNA: TGTGCCTGGAGTGCGAAACTAGCGGGAGCACAAGAGGCCCAGTACTTC. Residues: CAWSAKLAGAQEAQYF.

This clonotype has a handful of counts. The chain carries TRBV5-1 and TRBJ2-7; either TRBD1 or TRBD2 may fit D (5 bases each). CDR1 is SGHRS, CDR2 YFSETQ, per germline. The CDR3 totals 15 residues. V was cut by 4 bases and J by 2 bases, with 16 bases left in between. The CDR3 is CASSPLGVPTYEQYF. In nucleotides, the CDR3 is TGCGCCAGCAGCCCCCTGGGGGTACCCACCTACGAGCAGTACTTC.

The table lists this clonotype with many counts. The CDR3 loop is CASSWTSGGNTGELFF. DNA of the CDR3: TGTGCCAGCAGCTGGACTAGCGGTGGGAACACCGGGGAGCTGTTTTTT. The chain links TRBV28 to TRBJ2-2, with 10 bases identical to TRBD2. Germline values: CDR1 MDHEN, CDR2 SYDVKM. The trim removed 6 bases at V and 1 base at J, leaving 5 bases unmatched. The CDR3 runs 16 residues. The variable domain in full, with the rest retrieved from reference TRBV28 and TRBJ2-2, is DVKVTQSSRYLVKRTGEKVFLECVQDMDHENMFWYRQDPGLGLRLIYFSYDVKMKEKGDIPEGYSVSREKKERFSLILESASTNQTSMYLCASSWTSGGNTGELFFGEGSRLTVL.

There are many counts of this clonotype. The chain has TRBV6-1 and TRBJ2-5; the match to TRBD2 covers 9 bases. The V segment lost 3 bases and the J segment 5 bases; nucleotides outside the gene matches: 19. Per the germline V gene, CDR1 is MNHNS and CDR2 is SASEGT. The CDR3 is 19 residues long. CDR3 region: CASSEPVAGGPNDGETQYF. The CDR3 DNA reads as TGTGCCAGCAGTGAGCCGGTTGCGGGAGGGCCCAATGATGGGGAGACCCAGTACTTC.

This clonotype was recorded many times. V is TRBV4-1 and J is TRBJ2-5, with D unclear. Trimming removed 0 bases at V and 7 bases at J, with 12 bases between. This CDR3 has 14 residues. The germline gives CDR1 MGHRA, CDR2 YSYEKL. CDR3 loop: CASSQDTTTATQYF. The CDR3 coding sequence is TGCGCCAGCAGCCAAGATACTACTACCGCGACCCAGTACTTC.

This clonotype has at least ten counts. The chain combines TRBV20-1 with TRBJ2-5; no clear D gene. The CDR3 runs to 12 residues. V lost 5 bases and J lost 3, with 10 bases in between. The germline CDR1 and CDR2 sequences are DFQATT and SNEGSKA (reference sequence). CDR3 coding DNA: TGCAGTGCTGATGGGCTAGAAGAGACCCAGTACTTC. This encodes CSADGLEETQYF.

The chain combines TRBV12-3 or TRBV12-4 with TRBJ2-4; the D gene is possibly TRBD1 (5 bases). Trimming left V 5 bases short and J 0 bases short, with 11 bases between. The length of the CDR3 is 15 residues. The CDR3 protein is CASSLGQLAKNIQYF. The CDR3 DNA reads as TGTGCCAGCAGTCTTGGACAACTAGCCAAAAACATTCAGTACTTC.